This T cell receptor beta chain is drawn from a study of Ad26.COV2.S vaccination and SARS-CoV-2 variants. Study-level findings and limits: Vaccine recipients showed a spike-specific TCR breadth that was higher than in placebo recipients.

Notes on this clone: The antigen remains unidentified.

The CDR3 extends over 15 amino acids. The protocol was immunoSEQ multiplex PCR, while the TCRdb copy is restricted to in-frame clones and leaves out a portion. The data contain hundreds of thousands of clones, 85% to 90% of them singletons. The treatment was: 15 to 20 received Ad26.COV2.S at low or high dose, single or two shots; about 5 received placebo; per-sample allocation not given. Collection of the samples took place on day 63 after the first injection of vaccine or placebo. The administered vaccine (an Ad26 vector) expressed Wuhan-strain SARS-CoV-2 spike. V is TRBV21-1 and J is TRBJ1-6. TRBV21-1 is designated a pseudogene. The sequencing used peripheral blood, collected in a trial of Ad26.COV2.S vaccine versus placebo. The TCR comes from a person between 18 and 65 years old who received the Ad26.COV2.S COVID-19 vaccine or a placebo. CDR3 in DNA: TGTGCCAGCAGCGTACTTTCCTCCTATAATTCACCCCTCCACTTT. It yields the protein CASSVLSSYNSPLHF.